Following are 17 T cell receptor beta chains from one sample sequenced in a study of CD8+CD57+ T cells in acquired aplastic anemia. Genomic DNA was employed as the template in profiling TCR beta VDJ and CDR3. MiXCR, run by TCRdb on the reads, gives a single entry per CDR3 protein. The table shows under 350,000 distinct CDR3 sequences, with 56% occurring only once. The sequenced sample was sorted CD4+, CD8+, or CD8+CD57+ T cells (not recorded which) from PBMCs. Receptors were obtained from a human donor with severe aplastic anemia or a healthy control (not recorded which).

This clonotype came up many times. This sequence joins TRBV5-5 and TRBJ2-6; D is unclear. The V end lost 1 base, the J end lost 3 bases, and 11 bases lay between the germline ends. In germline, CDR1 is SGHKS, CDR2 YYEKEE (reference sequence). The CDR3 loop spans 16 amino acids. CDR3 loop: CASSLPSGRGANVLTF. CDR3 nucleotide sequence: TGTGCCAGCAGCTTGCCGAGTGGGCGTGGGGCCAACGTCCTGACTTTC.

This rearrangement joins TRBV7-3 to TRBJ1-1, with no clear D. The CDR3 consists of 14 residues. The germline V gene has CDR1 SGHTA and CDR2 FQGTGA. Trimming stripped 11 bases from V and 3 bases from J, with 19 bases between. The CDR3 spells CAHEPNTGDTEAFF. Written as DNA, the CDR3 is TGTGCCCATGAACCCAATACCGGGGACACTGAAGCTTTCTTT.

This sequence joins TRBV2 and TRBJ2-3; 7 nucleotides agree with TRBD2. The germline V gene has CDR1 SNHLY and CDR2 FYNNEI. The CDR3 totals 14 residues. The V gene end was trimmed by 2 bases and the J gene end by 3 bases; junction bases not matched to a gene: 2. The CDR3 region has the DNA TGTGCCAGCAGTGAACAGGGAGGGACAGATACGCAGTATTTT. Its translation: CASSEQGGTDTQYF.

This rearrangement joins TRBV10-3 to TRBJ1-5; 8 nucleotides align to TRBD1. CDR1 and CDR2 (germline): ENHRY, SYGVKD. The CDR3 loop spans 15 amino acids. The ends lost 5 bases at V and 0 bases at J; junction bases unmatched: 3. Here the CDR3 reads CAISTTGDSNQPQHF. The CDR3 DNA reads TGTGCCATCAGTACGACAGGGGATAGCAATCAGCCCCAGCATTTT.

This chain joins TRBV2 and TRBJ2-7, with 8 bases fitting TRBD1. J was trimmed by 3 bases and V by 2 bases; bases with no gene match: 6. The CDR3 spans 15 residues. Per germline, CDR1 SNHLY and CDR2 FYNNEI. CDR3 amino acids: CASSERDRPIYEQYF. In DNA form, the CDR3 reads TGTGCCAGCAGTGAAAGGGACAGGCCCATCTACGAGCAGTACTTC.

The chain combines TRBV20-1 with TRBJ2-7; the match to TRBD1 covers 10 bases. Trimming removed 4 bases from V and 4 bases from J; junction bases left unmatched: 4. Germline assignment: CDR1 DFQATT and CDR2 SNEGSKA (reference sequence). This CDR3 region has 13 residues. CDR3 sequence reads: CSATDRGEYEQYF. In nucleotides, the CDR3 is TGCAGTGCTACGGACAGGGGGGAGTACGAGCAGTACTTC.

In the case of this clonotype: This could be a read error, since a much larger clone is one nucleotide away. The J gene is TRBJ2-7, the V gene TRBV6-1; D may correspond to TRBD1 or TRBD2 (6 bases each). Germline-derived CDR1 and CDR2 are MNHNS and SASEGT. The germline V and J ends were trimmed by 5 bases and 4 bases, with 15 bases remaining between them. The CDR3 has 14 residues. The CDR3 coding sequence is TGTGCCAGCAGTTACCGGCAGGGGACTTACGAGCAGTACTTC. Translated: CASSYRQGTYEQYF.

This sequence joins TRBV7-9 and TRBJ2-5; 9 bases line up with TRBD1. The V gene end was trimmed by 3 bases and the J gene end by 4 bases; junction bases not matched to a gene: 6. The CDR3 is 15 amino acids. Germline V gene data show CDR1 as SEHNR and CDR2 as FQNEAQ (reference sequence). The CDR3 reads CASSFGTGSGETQYF. The CDR3 nucleotides are TGTGCCAGCAGCTTCGGGACAGGGTCTGGAGAGACCCAGTACTTC.

At least ten counts were recorded for this clonotype. The chain has TRBV12-3 or TRBV12-4 and TRBJ2-1; 7 nucleotides match TRBD1. The CDR3 loop spans 14 amino acids. After removal of 7 bases from V and 2 bases from J, the junction contained 5 bases not matched to a gene. The CDR3 DNA is TGTGCCAGCACCGGGACAGTAACCTACAATGAGCAGTTCTTC. Translating gives CASTGTVTYNEQFF.

The gene calls are TRBV11-1 and TRBJ2-2; 8 nucleotides agree with TRBD2. CDR1 and CDR2 from the germline V gene are SGHAT and FQDESV (reference sequence). V dropped 5 bases and J dropped 5; count of bases not matched to a gene: 7. This CDR3 is 15 amino acids long. CDR3 sequence reads: CASSPGTRWTGELFF. The CDR3 region has the DNA TGTGCCAGCAGCCCCGGGACTAGGTGGACCGGGGAGCTGTTTTTT.

This sequence joins TRBV6-1 and TRBJ1-1; no definite D call. This CDR3 has 13 amino acids. Germline V gene sequence: CDR1 MNHNS, CDR2 SASEGT. The V gene lost 10 bases and the J gene lost 2 bases, with 14 bases spanning the gap. CDR3 region: CAISRVVNTEAFF. CDR3 nucleotide sequence: TGTGCCATATCCCGGGTAGTAAACACTGAAGCTTTCTTT.

This chain links TRBV20-1 with TRBJ1-5, with D uncertain. Trimming cost V 5 bases and J 6 bases, with 14 bases left between them. This CDR3 has 13 amino acids. Germline CDR1 DFQATT, CDR2 SNEGSKA (reference sequence). The CDR3: CSALKGKGQPQHF. The CDR3 DNA is TGCAGTGCTCTCAAGGGCAAGGGTCAGCCCCAGCATTTT.

The chain has TRBV24-1 and TRBJ2-1, with D maybe TRBD2 (7 bases). The CDR3 loop spans 15 amino acids. Trimming removed 6 bases at V and 4 bases at J, with 15 bases between. Germline assignment: CDR1 KGHDR and CDR2 SFDVKD. This CDR3 reads CATSMPGGPYNEQFF. The CDR3 nucleotides read TGTGCCACCAGTATGCCCGGGGGGCCTTACAATGAGCAGTTCTTC.

With regard to this clonotype: Being one base from a much bigger clone, this may be a read error. CDR3 protein: CASSFPEGVDGELFF. CDR3 sequence (DNA): TGTGCCAGCAGTTTCCCCGAGGGGGTCGACGGGGAGCTGTTTTTT. The V and J genes are TRBV6-6 and TRBJ2-2, with a weak D call TRBD1 (6 bases). Looked up from germline, CDR1 is MNHNY and CDR2 is SVGAGI (reference sequence). The length of the CDR3 is 15 residues. V was clipped by 4 bases and J by 7 bases, with 16 bases between them.

The gene calls are TRBV20-1 and TRBJ2-7; weak D call: TRBD2 (7 bases). Between the trimmed V and J ends, which lost 0 bases and 9 bases, there was a span of 12 bases. In germline, CDR1 is DFQATT, CDR2 SNEGSKA (reference sequence). CDR3 length: 12 amino acids. The CDR3 here is CSAREGGGVQYF. CDR3 coding DNA: TGCAGTGCTAGAGAAGGGGGGGGAGTGCAGTACTTC.

The rearrangement links TRBV20-1 to TRBJ1-1; D is uncertain. The CDR3 has 12 residues. Germline assignment: CDR1 DFQATT and CDR2 SNEGSKA (reference sequence). V lost 3 bases, J lost 6 bases, and 11 bases lay in between. The CDR3 sequence: CSARSPGAEAFF. CDR3 sequence (DNA): TGCAGTGCTAGGAGCCCAGGCGCTGAAGCTTTCTTT.

This chain uses TRBV6-5 with TRBJ1-1, with 12 bases fitting TRBD1. There are 17 residues in the CDR3. V shed 5 bases, J shed 2 bases, and the junction held 9 bases outside the gene matches. The germline V gene encodes CDR1 MNHEY and CDR2 SVGAGI. CDR3 DNA: TGTGCCAGCAGTCCGGGACAGGGGGCGGGTGGAAACACTGAAGCTTTCTTT. It yields the protein CASSPGQGAGGNTEAFF.